The rows below give T cell receptor beta chains drawn from one sample of a study of control samples from healthy donors and cancer patients. Assay: immunoSEQ multiplex PCR; the TCRdb copy retains only in-frame clones and omits some. This repertoire shows over 100,000 clones, roughly 89% found once; its top ten account for under 20%. Sequencing used blood. The receptor source for this set is a woman aged 45-65 years in good health. The conserved cysteine and the conserved F or W are not part of the CDR3 here. The order of the fields is J gene, clone size, V gene, CDR3 protein. Not every row has a clone size; where given, it reads once, few, many or a size class.

TRBJ2-2,.,TRBV29-1,SVWGINTGELF
TRBJ1-3,few,TRBV6-4,ASSDPTDRHSSGNTIY
TRBJ1-1,.,TRBV9,ASSVAPENTEAF
TRBJ1-1,.,TRBV6-1,ASSEGLGSMNTEAF
TRBJ2-3,.,TRBV11-2,ASSKRTSLTADTQY
TRBJ2-5,.,TRBV15,ATSREQGAAETQY
TRBJ2-3,.,TRBV7-8,ASSLVGGNTDTQY
TRBJ1-5,.,TRBV5-6,ASSSFRGVQPQH
TRBJ1-1,.,TRBV7-9,ASSLAGGRKRNTEAF
TRBJ2-1,.,TRBV6-5,ASKPGNIVNEQF